The next 11 T cell receptor beta chains were all read from a single sample in a study of blood T cells in healthy people across ages. Primers used in a second PCR of about 7 to 11 cycles were a sample-barcoded 5' primer and a J-beta primer mix. MiXCR, run by TCRdb on the 5' RACE reads, gives a single entry per CDR3 protein. This table has approximately 760,000 distinct CDR3 sequences, roughly 25% appearing once. These data were likewise used in another study, on T cells of mothers and their children.

The specimen was blood. These receptors were obtained from a boy aged 5 to 17 in good health.

The rearrangement uses TRBV11-2 and TRBJ2-1; D is unclear. This CDR3 spans 17 amino acids. The V gene's germline CDR1 is SGHAT and CDR2 FQNNGV. V was pared by 5 bases and J by 0 bases, with 17 bases between. DNA of the CDR3: TGTGCCAGCAGCAAAATACCAGGTATTCGCTCCTACAATGAGCAGTTCTTC. Protein product: CASSKIPGIRSYNEQFF. Complete variable domain (other parts from reference TRBV11-2 and TRBJ2-1): EAGVAQSPRYKIIEKRQSVAFWCNPISGHATLYWYQQILGQGPKLLIQFQNNGVVDDSQLPKDRFSAERLKGVDSTLKIQPAKLEDSAVYLCASSKIPGIRSYNEQFFGPGTRLTVL.

This rearrangement joins TRBV11-2 to TRBJ2-7, with TRBD1 matching 8 bases. V was pared by 0 bases and J by 4 bases, with 2 bases of the junction left unmatched. Germline V lookup: CDR1 SGHAT, CDR2 FQNNGV. The CDR3 consists of 14 residues. CDR3: CASSLDQGAYEQYF. The CDR3 bases are TGTGCCAGCAGCTTAGATCAGGGGGCTTACGAGCAGTACTTC.

This clonotype was seen a few times. This chain links TRBV28 with TRBJ2-7; tentatively, D is TRBD2 (5 bases). The ends were cut back, 3 bases at V and 4 bases at J, with 16 bases in the middle. The germline V gene encodes CDR1 MDHEN and CDR2 SYDVKM. This CDR3 has 15 amino acids. CDR3 region: CASSFSIGERYEQYF. The CDR3 DNA is TGTGCCAGCAGTTTTTCCATTGGGGAGCGGTACGAGCAGTACTTC.

This clonotype was counted between two and nine times. The chain recombines TRBV20-1 with TRBJ1-1; possible D gene TRBD1, 5 bases. This CDR3 has 13 amino acids. Germline values: CDR1 DFQATT, CDR2 SNEGSKA (reference sequence). V shed 4 bases and J shed 1 base, with 10 bases lying between them. CDR3 sequence (DNA): TGCAGTGCTACCCCGACAGCGAACACTGAAGCTTTCTTT. Protein: CSATPTANTEAFF.

This clonotype was seen more than once but under ten times. The chain has TRBV6-1 and TRBJ2-2; D may be TRBD1 (6 bases). The germline V gene encodes CDR1 MNHNS and CDR2 SASEGT. CDR3 length equals 15 residues. With 8 bases removed from V and 6 bases from J, the gap between germline ends came to 19 bases. The CDR3 sequence is CASGTRTERPGELFF. DNA for the CDR3: TGTGCCAGCGGAACCCGGACAGAGCGTCCCGGGGAGCTGTTTTTT.

The V gene is TRBV11-2, the J gene TRBJ1-4, with D unresolved. Germline V gene lookup returns CDR1 SGHAT and CDR2 FQNNGV. This CDR3 region has 18 residues. The ends were cut back, 1 base at V and 0 bases at J, with 15 bases in the middle. The CDR3 nucleotides are TGTGCCAGCAGCTTAGCGGTCCCGAAAGTTGCAACTAATGAAAAACTGTTTTTT. Translated: CASSLAVPKVATNEKLFF.

This sequence joins TRBV6-6 and TRBJ2-5; 9 bases are a match to TRBD2. The CDR3 spans 14 residues. Germline lookup yields CDR1 MNHNY and CDR2 SVGAGI (reference sequence). V shed 7 bases and J 6 bases; nucleotides not matched to a gene: 9. The CDR3 region is CASKRGVDVKTQYF. The CDR3 DNA follows: TGTGCCAGCAAGCGGGGGGTGGATGTGAAGACCCAGTACTTC.

The chain joins TRBV20-1 to TRBJ2-1; 8 bases match TRBD2. Germline V lookup: CDR1 DFQATT, CDR2 SNEGSKA (reference sequence). The CDR3 has 13 residues. J was trimmed by 9 bases and V by 6 bases; bases with no gene match: 10. The DNA for the CDR3 is TGCAGTGCCCTACCTACTAGCGGACTTGAGCAGTTCTTC. It yields the protein CSALPTSGLEQFF.

V usage is TRBV7-9 and J usage is TRBJ1-2, with no clear D. V was clipped by 1 base and J by 4 bases, with 4 bases between them. Germline CDR1 SEHNR, CDR2 FQNEAQ (reference sequence). The CDR3 sequence is 12 residues long. CDR3 region: CASSLVTYGYTF. The CDR3 DNA is TGTGCCAGCAGCTTAGTCACCTATGGCTACACCTTC.

This clonotype was seen ten or more times. This chain joins TRBV7-9 and TRBJ1-1, with D possibly being TRBD1 (5 bases). The germline V gene has CDR1 SEHNR and CDR2 FQNEAQ (reference sequence). The V gene lost 4 bases and the J gene lost 0 bases, with 9 bases spanning the gap. This CDR3 has 14 residues. Written as DNA, the CDR3 is TGTGCCAGCAGCTCCCCGGGGGTGAACACTGAAGCTTTCTTT. It specifies CASSSPGVNTEAFF.

This clonotype was picked up a small number of times. This chain connects TRBV15 to TRBJ1-1, with a tentative D call TRBD1 (5 bases). The CDR3 length is 16 residues. Trimming left V 0 bases short and J 8 bases short, with 19 bases between. Germline loops: CDR1 LNHNV, CDR2 YYDKDF (reference sequence). CDR3 residues: CATSRDWGGTQEEAFF. The CDR3 bases are TGTGCCACCAGCAGAGATTGGGGCGGGACGCAGGAGGAAGCTTTCTTT.